The 6 T cell receptor beta chains listed next were all sequenced from one sample in a study of human T cells and chemical hapten exposure. The time point is: patch test 1, 2 weeks after DPC sensitization. Sample treatment: therapeutic diphenylcyclopropenone sensitization with weekly scalp DPC. Via MiXCR, TCRdb re-called the RACE reads, giving one row per CDR3 protein. Here the sample spans tens of thousands of distinct CDR3 sequences, approximately 35% being singletons. The sample consisted of whole blood, taken in connection with sensitization to the hapten diphenylcyclopropenone (DPC). The origin of the receptors is a middle-aged man with alopecia areata. Some clones in this sample may be carry-over from other donors' samples.

This clonotype was recorded at least ten times. The chain is built from TRBV4-2 and TRBJ2-7; no reliable D call. Germline V gives CDR1 LGHNA, CDR2 YNFKEQ. The CDR3 covers 12 residues. V gave up 0 bases and J gave up 11 bases, with 11 bases separating them. This chain's CDR3 is CASSQDSSYKYF. For the CDR3, the DNA is TGTGCCAGCAGCCAAGATTCCTCCTATAAGTACTTC.

CDR3 protein: CASSTPTEVSYEQYF. CDR3 sequence (DNA): TGTGCCAGCAGCACCCCGACAGAAGTCTCCTACGAGCAGTACTTC. The chain is built from TRBV5-4 and TRBJ2-7, with D perhaps TRBD1 (5 bases). The CDR3 sequence is 15 residues long. Germline V lookup: CDR1 SGHNT, CDR2 YYREEE (reference sequence). Trimming removed 4 bases at V and 0 bases at J, with 14 bases between.

CDR3 sequence reads: CASSRLTSGTATQYF. As DNA, the CDR3 is TGTGCCAGCAGCAGACTGACTAGCGGGACGGCTACGCAGTATTTT. V and J are TRBV7-8 and TRBJ2-3; TRBD2 matches 11 bases. The V gene's germline CDR1 is SGHVS and CDR2 FQNEAQ. The CDR3 is made up of 15 amino acids. The V segment lost 5 bases and the J segment 8 bases; nucleotides outside the gene matches: 9.

This clonotype was counted only a few times. CDR3 DNA: TGTGCCACCAGCGGGAGAACAGGGGAAGAGACCCAGTACTTC. Its translation is CATSGRTGEETQYF. The V call is TRBV15, the J call TRBJ2-5, with 7 bases fitting TRBD1. CDR3 length equals 14 residues. Per germline, CDR1 LNHNV and CDR2 YYDKDF (reference sequence). The ends lost 5 bases at V and 3 bases at J; junction bases unmatched: 6.

Only a few counts were recorded for this clonotype. The chain is built from TRBV6-6 and TRBJ1-1; D may be TRBD1 (5 bases). Germline V gene data show CDR1 as MNHNY and CDR2 as SVGAGI (reference sequence). CDR3 length: 13 amino acids. Trimming pared 5 bases from V and 1 base from J, leaving 8 bases between. The CDR3 is CASSHRQNTEAFF. DNA for the CDR3: TGTGCCAGCAGTCACAGGCAGAACACTGAAGCTTTCTTT.

This clonotype was seen a handful of times. The genes are TRBV7-2 and TRBJ1-6, with 9 bases that match TRBD1. Trimming at V came to 4 bases and at J to 7 bases, leaving 8 bases not matched to a gene. The CDR3 is 16 residues long. From germline, CDR1 is SGHTA and CDR2 FQGNSA. CDR3 sequence (DNA): TGTGCCAGCAGCTCCCGACCCGGGACAGGGAATTCACCCCTCCACTTT. Amino acids: CASSSRPGTGNSPLHF.